This TCR beta chain was sequenced for a study of metastatic and nonmetastatic thyroid tumors. TCRdb reanalyzed the PCR reads with MiXCR. The sample has around 23,000 clones; approximately 24% are singletons. CDR1 and CDR2 from the germline V gene are SGHDT and YYEEEE. CDR3 size: 17 residues. V dropped 4 bases and J dropped 1; count of bases not matched to a gene: 13. Patients underwent thyroid surgery, and none had received any treatment before it. This clone has ten or more counts. The rearrangement uses TRBV5-6 and TRBJ2-7, with 8 bases that match TRBD1. Material for sequencing was blood. This receptor was identified in a male donor with papillary thyroid cancer or a benign thyroid nodule (not recorded which). Some clones in this sample may be carry-over from other donors' samples. The CDR3 sequence: CASSLGRRQGPSYEQYF. In DNA form, the CDR3 reads TGTGCCAGCAGCCTGGGAAGACGACAGGGGCCTTCCTACGAGCAGTACTTC.